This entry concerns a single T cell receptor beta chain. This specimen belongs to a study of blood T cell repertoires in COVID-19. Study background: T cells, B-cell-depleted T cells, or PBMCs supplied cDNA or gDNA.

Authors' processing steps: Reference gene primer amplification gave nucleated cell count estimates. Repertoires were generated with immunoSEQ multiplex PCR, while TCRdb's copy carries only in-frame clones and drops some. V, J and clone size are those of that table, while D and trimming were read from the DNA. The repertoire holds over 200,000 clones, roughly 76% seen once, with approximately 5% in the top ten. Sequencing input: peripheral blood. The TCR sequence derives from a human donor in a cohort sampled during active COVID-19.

CDR3 DNA: TGTGCCAGCAGTGCCCGGACAGGGAGACACGAGCAGTACTTC. This codes for CASSARTGRHEQYF. The chain uses TRBV27 and TRBJ2-7; 8 nucleotides align to TRBD1. Germline V CDR1 and CDR2: MNHEY, SMNVEV (reference sequence). This CDR3 has 14 amino acids. Trimming at V came to 5 bases and at J to 5 bases, leaving 8 bases not matched to a gene.